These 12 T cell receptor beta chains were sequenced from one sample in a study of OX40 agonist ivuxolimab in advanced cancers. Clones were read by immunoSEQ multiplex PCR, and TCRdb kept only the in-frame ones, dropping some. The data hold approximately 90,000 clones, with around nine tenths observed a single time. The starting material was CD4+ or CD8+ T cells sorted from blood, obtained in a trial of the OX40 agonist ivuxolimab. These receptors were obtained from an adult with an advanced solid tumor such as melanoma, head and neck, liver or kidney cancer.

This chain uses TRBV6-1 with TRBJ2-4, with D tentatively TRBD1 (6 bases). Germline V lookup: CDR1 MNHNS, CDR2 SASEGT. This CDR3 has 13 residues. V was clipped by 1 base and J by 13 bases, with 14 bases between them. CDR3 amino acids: CASSEVETGSQYF. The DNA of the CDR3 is TGTGCCAGCAGTGAAGTGGAGACAGGCTCGCAGTACTTC.

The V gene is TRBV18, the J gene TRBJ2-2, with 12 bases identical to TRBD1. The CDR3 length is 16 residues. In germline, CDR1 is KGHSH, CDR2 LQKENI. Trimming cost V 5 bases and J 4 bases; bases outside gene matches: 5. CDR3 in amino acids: CASSSGQGASTGELFF. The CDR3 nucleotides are TGTGCCAGCTCATCGGGACAGGGGGCGAGCACCGGGGAGCTGTTTTTT. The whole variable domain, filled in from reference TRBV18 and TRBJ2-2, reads NAGVMQNPRHLVRRRGQEARLRCSPMKGHSHVYWYRQLPEEGLKFMVYLQKENIIDESGMPKERFSAEFPKEGPSILRIQQVVRGDSAAYFCASSSGQGASTGELFFGEGSRLTVL.

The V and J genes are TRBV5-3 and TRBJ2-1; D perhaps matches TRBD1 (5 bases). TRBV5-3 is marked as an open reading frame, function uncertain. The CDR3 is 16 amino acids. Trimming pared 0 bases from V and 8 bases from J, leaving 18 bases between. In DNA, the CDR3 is TGTGCCAGAAGCTTGGAGGAAGCCAGGGCTTTAGATGAGCAGTTCTTC. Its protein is CARSLEEARALDEQFF.

The CDR3 here is CASRTGQGNSPLHF. In nucleotides, the CDR3 is TGCGCCAGCAGGACTGGACAGGGAAATTCACCCCTCCACTTT. V is TRBV5-1 and J is TRBJ1-6, with 8 bases fitting TRBD1. CDR1 and CDR2 from the germline V gene are SGHRS and YFSETQ. The ends lost 5 bases at V and 7 bases at J; junction bases unmatched: 5. CDR3 length: 14 amino acids.

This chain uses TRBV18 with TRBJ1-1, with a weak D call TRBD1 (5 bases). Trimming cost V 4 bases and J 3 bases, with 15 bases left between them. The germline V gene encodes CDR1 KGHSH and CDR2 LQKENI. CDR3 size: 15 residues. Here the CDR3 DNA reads TGTGCCAGCTCACGGATACAGGCACAGGACACTGAAGCTTTCTTT. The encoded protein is CASSRIQAQDTEAFF.

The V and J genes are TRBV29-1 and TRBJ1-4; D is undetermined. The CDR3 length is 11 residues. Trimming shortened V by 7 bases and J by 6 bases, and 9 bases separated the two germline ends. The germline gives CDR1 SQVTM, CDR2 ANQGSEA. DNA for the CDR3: TGCAGCGCCGGGCGGGATGAAAAACTGTTTTTT. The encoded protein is CSAGRDEKLFF.

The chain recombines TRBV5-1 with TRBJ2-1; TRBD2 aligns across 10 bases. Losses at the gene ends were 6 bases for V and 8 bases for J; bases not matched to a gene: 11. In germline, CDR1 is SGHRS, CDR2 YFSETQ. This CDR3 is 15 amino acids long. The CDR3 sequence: CASNIGLAGVDEQFF. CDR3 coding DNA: TGCGCCAGCAACATTGGGCTAGCGGGGGTGGATGAGCAGTTCTTC. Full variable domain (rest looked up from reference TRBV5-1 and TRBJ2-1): KAGVTQTPRYLIKTRGQQVTLSCSPISGHRSVSWYQQTPGQGLQFLFEYFSETQRNKGNFPGRFSGRQFSNSRSEMNVSTLELGDSALYLCASNIGLAGVDEQFFGPGTRLTVL.

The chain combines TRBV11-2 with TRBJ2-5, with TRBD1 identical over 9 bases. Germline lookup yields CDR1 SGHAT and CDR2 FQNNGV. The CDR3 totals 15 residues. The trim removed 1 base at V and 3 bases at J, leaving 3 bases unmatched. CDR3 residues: CASSLGRTGEETQYF. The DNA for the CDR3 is TGTGCCAGCAGCTTAGGACGGACAGGGGAAGAGACCCAGTACTTC.

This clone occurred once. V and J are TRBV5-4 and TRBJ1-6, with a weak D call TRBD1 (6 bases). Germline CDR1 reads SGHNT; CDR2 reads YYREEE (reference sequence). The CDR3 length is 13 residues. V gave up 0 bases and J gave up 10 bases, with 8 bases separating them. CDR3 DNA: TGTGCCAGCAGCTTGGACAGGGTCTCACCCCTCCACTTT. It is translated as CASSLDRVSPLHF. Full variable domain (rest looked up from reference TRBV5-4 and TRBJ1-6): ETGVTQSPTHLIKTRGQQVTLRCSSQSGHNTVSWYQQALGQGPQFIFQYYREEENGRGNFPPRFSGLQFPNYSSELNVNALELDDSALYLCASSLDRVSPLHFGNGTRLTVT.

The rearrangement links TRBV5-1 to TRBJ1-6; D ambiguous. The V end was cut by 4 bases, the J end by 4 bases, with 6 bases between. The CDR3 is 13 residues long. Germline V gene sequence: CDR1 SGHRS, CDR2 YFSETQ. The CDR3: CASSEIYNSPLHF. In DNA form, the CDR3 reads TGCGCCAGCAGCGAAATTTATAATTCACCCCTCCACTTT.

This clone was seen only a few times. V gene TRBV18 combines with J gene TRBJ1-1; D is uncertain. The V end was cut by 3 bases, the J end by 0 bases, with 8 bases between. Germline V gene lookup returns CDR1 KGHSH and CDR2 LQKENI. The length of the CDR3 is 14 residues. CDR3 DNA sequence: TGTGCCAGCTCACCGGTCAGGATGAACACTGAAGCTTTCTTT. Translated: CASSPVRMNTEAFF.

CDR3 nucleotide sequence: TGTGCCAGCAGGGACCGGGGGGGGAATCAGCCCCAGCATTTT. Translation: CASRDRGGNQPQHF. This chain joins TRBV2 and TRBJ1-5; D is perhaps TRBD1 (5 bases). Germline CDR1 is SNHLY and CDR2 is FYNNEI. Trimming left V 6 bases short and J 4 bases short, with 13 bases between. CDR3 length: 14 residues.